This T cell receptor (beta chain) comes out of a study of spatial heterogeneity in lung cancer. Across the whole study: The average count in raw reads for each unique TCR and UMI combination exceeded nine appearances. Study-level findings and limits: Ubiquitous expanded TCR counts tracked ubiquitous nonsynonymous mutations, and regional counts tracked regional ones. Counts of expanded intratumoral alpha and beta TCRs tracked tumor mutation counts.

TCRdb re-called the 5' RACE reads with MiXCR, one entry per CDR3 protein. The sample holds approximately 12,000 distinct CDR3 sequences; under 6% are singletons and the top ten take around 25%. The time point here: sample taken at primary tumor resection. Comments on this clonotype: Its antigen is currently unknown. A library prepared for alpha chains yielded this beta chain as an off-target read; its size is of little meaning.

V shed 0 bases and J 3 bases; nucleotides not matched to a gene: 8. Per the germline V gene, CDR1 is SGHRS and CDR2 is YFSETQ. This CDR3 is 18 amino acids long. The source is a male donor with early-stage non-small cell lung cancer. The genes are TRBV5-1 and TRBJ2-6, with TRBD1 matching over 8 bases. Specimen: lung tumor tissue, collected at surgery. The CDR3 sequence: CASSLDGRGRSGANVLTF. The CDR3 bases are TGCGCCAGCAGCTTGGACGGCAGGGGGCGAAGTGGGGCCAACGTCCTGACTTTC.